Following are 8 T cell receptor beta chains from one sample sequenced in a study of Ad26.COV2.S vaccination and SARS-CoV-2 variants. The table came from immunoSEQ multiplex PCR; TCRdb's copy has only in-frame clones and leaves some out. Among nearly 400,000 clones listed, approximately 90% were seen once. The treatment: roughly 19 received Ad26.COV2.S at low or high dose, single or two shots; about 5 received placebo; per-sample allocation not given. At day 63 after the first vaccine or placebo injection, samples were drawn. This sample comprised peripheral blood, obtained in a trial of Ad26.COV2.S vaccine versus placebo. Receptors were obtained from a person between 18 and 59 years old who received the Ad26.COV2.S COVID-19 vaccine or a placebo.

The V and J genes are TRBV6-2 or TRBV6-3 and TRBJ2-3, with D unclear. CDR1 and CDR2 from the germline V gene are MNHEY and SVGEGT. This CDR3 has 13 amino acids. V lost 5 bases and J 0 bases, leaving 6 bases between the germline ends. For the CDR3, the DNA is TGTGCCAGCAGTCCAGGTAGCACAGATACGCAGTATTTT. Amino acid sequence: CASSPGSTDTQYF.

The chain has TRBV7-2 and TRBJ1-1; D remains unclear. Trimming removed 5 bases at V and 7 bases at J, with 11 bases between. From germline, CDR1 is SGHTA and CDR2 FQGNSA. There are 12 residues in the CDR3. CDR3 bases: TGTGCCAGCAGCACAACCGGGATTGAAGCTTTCTTT. It is translated as CASSTTGIEAFF.

V and J are TRBV7-9 and TRBJ2-2; 8 bases align to TRBD1. Germline V gene data show CDR1 as SEHNR and CDR2 as FQNEAQ (reference sequence). The CDR3 runs to 15 residues. Unmatched junction bases numbered 4, after V lost 7 bases and J lost 0 bases. DNA for the CDR3: TGTGCCAGCACTGAACAGGGGGCGAACACCGGGGAGCTGTTTTTT. This translates into CASTEQGANTGELFF.

V and J are TRBV6-5 and TRBJ2-7, with 9 nucleotides matching TRBD2. Germline V gene sequence: CDR1 MNHEY, CDR2 SVGAGI. V lost 6 bases to trimming and J lost 1 base; unmatched junction nucleotides: 4. This CDR3 spans 14 amino acids. CDR3 loop: CASRVTSGSYEQYF. CDR3 nucleotides: TGTGCCAGCAGAGTTACTAGCGGGTCCTACGAGCAGTACTTC.

The chain employs TRBV6-2 or TRBV6-3 and TRBJ2-7; D gene unclear. CDR3 length equals 14 residues. Between the trimmed V and J ends, which lost 6 bases and 2 bases, there was a span of 14 bases. From germline, CDR1 is MNHEY and CDR2 SVGEGT. Here the CDR3 reads CASSKGVRPYEQYF. CDR3 nucleotide sequence: TGTGCCAGCAGCAAAGGAGTCAGGCCCTACGAGCAGTACTTC.

The V gene is TRBV11-2, the J gene TRBJ2-7; D gene unclear. The CDR3 is 12 residues long. V gave up 3 bases and J gave up 7 bases, with 10 bases separating them. CDR1 and CDR2 (germline): SGHAT, FQNNGV. CDR3 in amino acids: CASSFLGSEQYF. CDR3 DNA sequence: TGTGCCAGCAGCTTTTTGGGAAGTGAGCAGTACTTC.

This clone has only one observation. The rearrangement uses TRBV7-3 and TRBJ1-1; TRBD1 matches at 10 bases. V dropped 5 bases and J dropped 5; count of bases not matched to a gene: 5. CDR3 length: 14 residues. The V gene's germline CDR1 is SGHTA and CDR2 FQGTGA. The CDR3 nucleotides read TGTGCCAGCAGCCCCGGACAGGGGGAGACTGAAGCTTTCTTT. Translation gives CASSPGQGETEAFF.

The chain recombines TRBV28 with TRBJ1-2; D is undetermined. V shed 7 bases and J shed 0 bases, with 9 bases lying between them. The CDR3 spans 13 residues. Germline V gene data show CDR1 as MDHEN and CDR2 as SYDVKM. In DNA form, the CDR3 reads TGTGCCAGCACCAGGACGACTAACTATGGCTACACCTTC. It codes for CASTRTTNYGYTF.